A single sample is the source of the 15 T cell receptor beta chains below, sequenced in a study of a mutant IDH1 vaccine in newly diagnosed glioma. Time point meaning: baseline, week 1 (first vaccination visit). Documented treatment: pre-vaccination baseline after standard-of-care therapy. Sequenced by immunoSEQ multiplex PCR; TCRdb stores in-frame clones only, minus some. The sample records 45,000 to 60,000 clones, 70% to 80% being singletons. The source was PBMCs, collected from a glioma patient treated with radiotherapy, temozolomide or both. The receptors stem from a woman between 40 and 50 years old with glioma.

This chain uses TRBV7-2 with TRBJ2-6; tentatively, D is TRBD1 (5 bases). This CDR3 region has 16 residues. CDR1 is SGHTA, CDR2 FQGNSA, per germline. V was pared by 3 bases and J by 0 bases, with 9 bases between. CDR3: CASSFDSNSGANVLTF. As DNA, the CDR3 is TGTGCCAGCAGCTTCGACAGCAACTCTGGGGCCAACGTCCTGACTTTC.

The chain employs TRBV27 and TRBJ2-5; the match to TRBD2 covers 12 bases. The V gene end was trimmed by 3 bases and the J gene end by 4 bases; junction bases not matched to a gene: 6. The CDR3 runs to 16 residues. The germline V gene encodes CDR1 MNHEY and CDR2 SMNVEV (reference sequence). The CDR3 reads CASSFLAGGQVETQYF. The CDR3 region has the DNA TGTGCCAGCAGTTTCCTAGCGGGGGGGCAGGTAGAGACCCAGTACTTC.

This rearrangement joins TRBV5-8 to TRBJ2-7; D remains ambiguous. Looked up from germline, CDR1 is SGHTS and CDR2 is YDEGEE. The CDR3 has 11 amino acids. Trimming cost V 2 bases and J 3 bases, with 3 bases left between them. In nucleotides, the CDR3 is TGTGCCAGCAGCTTCCTCTACGAGCAGTACTTC. Protein: CASSFLYEQYF. The variable domain in full, with the rest retrieved from reference TRBV5-8 and TRBJ2-7, is EAGVTQSPTHLIKTRGQQATLRCSPISGHTSVYWYQQALGLGLQFLLWYDEGEERNRGNFPPRFSGRQFPNYSSELNVNALELEDSALYLCASSFLYEQYFGPGTRLTVT.

This clone appeared once. The chain uses TRBV7-8 and TRBJ2-7; possibly TRBD1 for D (6 bases). CDR1 and CDR2 (germline): SGHVS, FQNEAQ. The ends were cut back, 5 bases at V and 0 bases at J, with 11 bases in the middle. The CDR3 length is 14 residues. The CDR3: CASSRRDTSYEQYF. The CDR3 nucleotides are TGTGCCAGCAGCCGTCGGGACACCTCCTACGAGCAGTACTTC. The whole variable domain, remainder taken from reference TRBV7-8 and TRBJ2-7, is GAGVSQSPRYKVAKRGQDVALRCDPISGHVSLFWYQQALGQGPEFLTYFQNEAQLDKSGLPSDRFFAERPEGSVSTLKIQRTQQEDSAVYLCASSRRDTSYEQYFGPGTRLTVT.

This clone was seen only once. The chain recombines TRBV5-1 with TRBJ1-1, with 8 bases matching TRBD1. This CDR3 is 14 amino acids long. Germline V gene data show CDR1 as SGHRS and CDR2 as YFSETQ. V was clipped by 4 bases and J by 5 bases; unmatched bases: 7. CDR3 DNA sequence: TGCGCCAGCAGCACCCTACAGGGGGAGACTGAAGCTTTCTTT. Encoded protein: CASSTLQGETEAFF.

This clone was seen a handful of times. The CDR3 reads CASSSGQGFSTDTQYF. The CDR3 coding sequence is TGCGCCAGCAGCAGCGGACAGGGGTTTAGCACAGATACGCAGTATTTT. The chain combines TRBV5-1 with TRBJ2-3; 9 bases line up with TRBD1. V trimming: 4 bases; J trimming: 0 bases; junction bases outside the gene matches: 6. CDR1 and CDR2 (germline): SGHRS, YFSETQ. There are 16 residues in the CDR3.

The chain couples TRBV6-5 to TRBJ1-6; 9 bases are shared with TRBD1. The CDR3 has 14 residues. The J segment lost 10 bases and the V segment lost 5 bases, leaving 6 bases of the junction unmatched. CDR1 and CDR2 (germline): MNHEY, SVGAGI. CDR3 sequence reads: CASSRDRVRSPLHF. The CDR3 coding sequence is TGTGCCAGCAGTAGGGACAGGGTTCGGTCACCCCTCCACTTT.

The CDR3 loop reads CASSQDMGAGAFF. DNA for the CDR3: TGCGCCAGCAGCCAAGATATGGGAGCCGGGGCTTTCTTT. This chain joins TRBV4-3 and TRBJ1-1, with D hard to call. The CDR3 has 13 residues. Germline values: CDR1 LGHNA, CDR2 YSLEER. Trimming removed 0 bases from V and 11 bases from J, with 13 bases in between.

This sequence joins TRBV27 and TRBJ2-7; 7 bases line up with TRBD1. Germline V gives CDR1 MNHEY, CDR2 SMNVEV (reference sequence). CDR3 size: 12 residues. J gave up 5 bases and V 5 bases, and 3 bases lay outside the gene matches. As DNA, the CDR3 is TGTGCCAGCAGTCCTAGGGGGCACGAGCAGTACTTC. Residues: CASSPRGHEQYF.

This chain links TRBV7-8 with TRBJ2-1; 10 nucleotides align to TRBD2. After removal of 5 bases from V and 0 bases from J, the junction contained 10 bases not matched to a gene. The CDR3 is 18 amino acids. CDR1 and CDR2 from the germline V gene are SGHVS and FQNEAQ. The CDR3 protein is CASSRRLAGASSYNEQFF. CDR3 nucleotides: TGTGCCAGCAGCCGGAGGCTAGCGGGGGCAAGCTCCTACAATGAGCAGTTCTTC.

This chain uses TRBV21-1 with TRBJ2-7; TRBD1, as called in the table, went unchecked against the DNA. TRBV21-1 is recorded as a pseudogene. This CDR3 comprises 16 residues. CDR3 nucleotides: TGTGCCAGCAGCAAAGAGGAATGGGCAGCCGCCTACGAGCAGTACTTC. This sequence encodes CASSKEEWAAAYEQYF.

The chain carries TRBV5-1 and TRBJ1-2; D not certain. Germline V gene lookup returns CDR1 SGHRS and CDR2 YFSETQ. Trimming removed 0 bases at V and 4 bases at J, with 19 bases between. There are 17 residues in the CDR3. The CDR3 protein is CASSLAEGRASSYGYTF. Written as DNA, the CDR3 is TGCGCCAGCAGCTTGGCCGAGGGCAGAGCCTCTAGCTATGGCTACACCTTC.

The chain recombines TRBV6-6 with TRBJ1-5; D gene uncertain. CDR1 MNHNY and CDR2 SVGAGI come from the germline V gene (reference sequence). V lost 2 bases and J 5 bases, leaving 4 bases between the germline ends. The CDR3 is made up of 12 amino acids. The CDR3 DNA reads as TGTGCCAGCAGTTACGTAGATCAGCCCCAGCATTTT. Amino acids: CASSYVDQPQHF.

A note on this clone: Additional DNA sequences in this sample encode the identical CDR3. The chain recombines TRBV5-1 with TRBJ1-1, with no clear D. Germline CDR1 SGHRS, CDR2 YFSETQ. CDR3 size: 14 residues. V was pared by 0 bases and J by 0 bases, with 6 bases between. CDR3 amino acids: CASSLGQMNTEAFF. The CDR3 DNA sequence: TGCGCCAGCAGCTTGGGCCAGATGAACACTGAAGCTTTCTTT.

This clone has just a few counts. The chain recombines TRBV2 with TRBJ1-1; a weak D match, TRBD1 (5 bases). The CDR3 runs to 14 residues. CDR1 is SNHLY and CDR2 is FYNNEI in the germline V gene. The V and J ends lost 1 base and 4 bases respectively, with 10 bases between them. The CDR3 bases are TGTGCCAGCAGTGAAGTCCCCGGGGGCACTGAAGCTTTCTTT. Translated: CASSEVPGGTEAFF.